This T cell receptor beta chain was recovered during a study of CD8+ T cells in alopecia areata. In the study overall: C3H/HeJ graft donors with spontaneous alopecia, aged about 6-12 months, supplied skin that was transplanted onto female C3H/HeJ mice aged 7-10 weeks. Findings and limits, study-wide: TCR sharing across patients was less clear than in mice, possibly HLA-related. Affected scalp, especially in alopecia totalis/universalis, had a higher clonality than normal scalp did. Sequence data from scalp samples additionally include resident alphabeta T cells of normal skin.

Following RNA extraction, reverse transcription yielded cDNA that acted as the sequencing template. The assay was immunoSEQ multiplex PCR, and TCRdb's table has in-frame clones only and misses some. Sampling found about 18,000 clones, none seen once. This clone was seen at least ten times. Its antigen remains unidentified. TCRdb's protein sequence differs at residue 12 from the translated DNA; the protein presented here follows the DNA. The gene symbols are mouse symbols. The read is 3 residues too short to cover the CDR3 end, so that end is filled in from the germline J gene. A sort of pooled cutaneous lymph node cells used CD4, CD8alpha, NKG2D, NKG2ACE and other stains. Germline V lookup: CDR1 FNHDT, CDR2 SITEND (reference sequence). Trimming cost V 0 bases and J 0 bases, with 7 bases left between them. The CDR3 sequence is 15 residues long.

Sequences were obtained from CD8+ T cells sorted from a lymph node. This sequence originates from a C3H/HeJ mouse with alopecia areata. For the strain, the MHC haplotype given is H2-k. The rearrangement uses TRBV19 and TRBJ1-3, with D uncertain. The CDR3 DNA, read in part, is TGTGCCAGCAGTATAGGTCCCAGTTCTGGAAATACG. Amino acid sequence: CASSIGPSSGNT. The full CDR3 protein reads CASSIGPSSGNTLYF.